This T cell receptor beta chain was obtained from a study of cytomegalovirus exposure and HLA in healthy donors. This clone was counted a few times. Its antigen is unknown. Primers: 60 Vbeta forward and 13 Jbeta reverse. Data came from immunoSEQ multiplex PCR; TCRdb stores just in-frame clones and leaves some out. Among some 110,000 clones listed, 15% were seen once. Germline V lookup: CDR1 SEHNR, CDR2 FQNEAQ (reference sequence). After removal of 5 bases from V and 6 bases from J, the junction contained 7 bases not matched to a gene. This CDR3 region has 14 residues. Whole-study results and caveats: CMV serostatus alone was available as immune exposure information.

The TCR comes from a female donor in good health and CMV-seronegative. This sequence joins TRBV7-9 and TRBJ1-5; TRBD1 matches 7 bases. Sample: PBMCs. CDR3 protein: CASSVDRACQPQHF. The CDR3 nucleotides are TGTGCCAGCAGCGTCGACAGGGCTTGTCAGCCCCAGCATTTT.